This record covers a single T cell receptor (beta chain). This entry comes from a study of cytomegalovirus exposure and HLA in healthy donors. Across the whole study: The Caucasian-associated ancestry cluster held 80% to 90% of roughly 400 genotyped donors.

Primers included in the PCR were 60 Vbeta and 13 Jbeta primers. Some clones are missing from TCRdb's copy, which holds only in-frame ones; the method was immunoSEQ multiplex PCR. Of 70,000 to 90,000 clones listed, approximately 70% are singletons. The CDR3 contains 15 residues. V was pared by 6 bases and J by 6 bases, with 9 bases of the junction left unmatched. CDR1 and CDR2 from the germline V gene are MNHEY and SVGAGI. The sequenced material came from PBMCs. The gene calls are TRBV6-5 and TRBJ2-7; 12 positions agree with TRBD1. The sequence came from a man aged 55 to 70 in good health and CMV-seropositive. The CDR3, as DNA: TGTGCCAGCAGCGATCCGGGACAGGGGGCGCGCGAGCAGTACTTC. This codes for CASSDPGQGAREQYF.